The 28 T cell receptor beta chains in this list originate from one sample, sequenced in a study of cytomegalovirus exposure and HLA in healthy donors. Repertoires were generated with immunoSEQ multiplex PCR, while TCRdb's copy carries only in-frame clones and drops some. This table has hundreds of thousands of clones, around nine tenths appearing once. Sequencing was done on a sample of PBMCs. The receptors here all came from a woman aged 18-29 years in good health and CMV-seronegative.

The chain carries TRBV5-1 and TRBJ1-5, with D maybe TRBD1 (6 bases). The CDR3 has 15 amino acids. From germline, CDR1 is SGHRS and CDR2 YFSETQ. Between the trimmed V and J ends, which lost 4 bases and 1 base, there was a span of 12 bases. The CDR3 region has the DNA TGCGCCAGCAGCAGGTCGGGGGGCAGCAATCAGCCCCAGCATTTT. Protein: CASSRSGGSNQPQHF.

This sequence joins TRBV4-3 and TRBJ2-3; TRBD2 agrees at 7 bases. Germline loops: CDR1 LGHNA, CDR2 YSLEER. Trimming removed 6 bases from V and 1 base from J; junction bases left unmatched: 13. The CDR3 extends over 17 amino acids. The CDR3 sequence is CASSRGLVLDRTDTQYF. In DNA, the CDR3 is TGCGCCAGCAGTCGAGGACTAGTTCTGGATCGCACAGATACGCAGTATTTT.

The genes are TRBV23-1 and TRBJ2-5; the D gene is possibly TRBD1 (5 bases). TRBV23-1 is recorded as an ORF, its role being uncertain. The CDR3 is made up of 15 amino acids. The ends were cut back, 2 bases at V and 5 bases at J, with 15 bases in the middle. The CDR3: CASSQPTGRAETQYF. The CDR3, as DNA: TGCGCCAGCAGTCAACCCACAGGTCGGGCGGAGACCCAGTACTTC.

The chain combines TRBV6-5 with TRBJ2-1, with a possible D match to TRBD2 (6 bases). Germline CDR1 MNHEY, CDR2 SVGAGI. V lost 5 bases and J lost 3, with 11 bases in between. The CDR3 spans 14 residues. Here the CDR3 reads CASSGSRGYNEQFF. CDR3 in DNA: TGTGCCAGCAGTGGGTCGCGGGGCTACAATGAGCAGTTCTTC.

The chain is built from TRBV19 and TRBJ1-1; D unclear. The V gene lost 4 bases and the J gene lost 10 bases, with 22 bases spanning the gap. CDR3 size: 15 residues. Germline V lookup: CDR1 LNHDA, CDR2 SQIVND (reference sequence). The CDR3 reads CASSTAAVASSGAFF. DNA for the CDR3: TGTGCCAGTAGTACTGCGGCAGTGGCCTCATCGGGAGCTTTCTTT.

This clone occurred once. CDR3 bases: TGTGCCAGCAGTTTAGCAGGGAAAGGGCAGCCCCAGCATTTT. Its protein product is CASSLAGKGQPQHF. V and J are TRBV27 and TRBJ1-5; possible D gene TRBD1, 5 bases. Per the germline V gene, CDR1 is MNHEY and CDR2 is SMNVEV (reference sequence). The CDR3 contains 14 residues. V was pared by 2 bases and J by 7 bases, with 12 bases between.

The chain joins TRBV14 to TRBJ2-1; D perhaps matches TRBD1 (5 bases). Germline V gene data show CDR1 as SGHDN and CDR2 as FVKESK. The ends were cut back, 1 base at V and 9 bases at J, with 22 bases in the middle. The CDR3 runs 17 residues. This CDR3 is CASSQVHGRGPGREQFF. The CDR3 nucleotides read TGTGCCAGCAGCCAAGTCCACGGAAGGGGTCCAGGACGTGAGCAGTTCTTC.

The gene calls are TRBV15 and TRBJ2-1, with D possibly TRBD1 on 5 matching bases. This CDR3 region has 17 residues. The germline V gene has CDR1 LNHNV and CDR2 YYDKDF (reference sequence). Trimming stripped 1 base from V and 8 bases from J, with 21 bases between. The CDR3 DNA sequence: TGTGCCACCAGCAGAGCGCTTTCAGACGACAGATTCCATGAGCAGTTCTTC. Residues: CATSRALSDDRFHEQFF.

This chain connects TRBV9 to TRBJ1-2; D remains ambiguous. The V gene's germline CDR1 is SGDLS and CDR2 YYNGEE. CDR3 length: 11 amino acids. The V and J ends lost 7 bases and 7 bases respectively, with 11 bases between them. The CDR3 coding sequence is TGTGCCAGCGAGGGTCGTTCTGGCTACACCTTC. Translated: CASEGRSGYTF. Complete variable domain (other parts from reference TRBV9 and TRBJ1-2): DSGVTQTPKHLITATGQRVTLRCSPRSGDLSVYWYQQSLDQGLQFLIQYYNGEERAKGNILERFSAQQFPDLHSELNLSSLELGDSALYFCASEGRSGYTFGSGTRLTVV.

The chain recombines TRBV11-2 with TRBJ1-5; D not resolved. V lost 5 bases and J lost 3, with 14 bases in between. The CDR3 runs 15 residues. Per the germline V gene, CDR1 is SGHAT and CDR2 is FQNNGV. The CDR3 sequence: CASSGGGRDNQPQHF. Written as DNA, the CDR3 is TGTGCCAGCAGCGGAGGAGGACGGGACAATCAGCCCCAGCATTTT.

J is TRBJ1-2 and V is TRBV11-1; TRBD1 agrees at 7 bases. CDR1 is SGHAT and CDR2 is FQDESV in the germline V gene (reference sequence). The CDR3 contains 14 residues. J gave up 3 bases and V 0 bases, and 1 base lay outside the gene matches. The CDR3 sequence: CASSLAGTDYGYTF. The CDR3, as DNA: TGTGCCAGCAGCTTAGCGGGGACAGACTATGGCTACACCTTC.

This clone has more than one count but fewer than ten. The rearrangement joins TRBV4-1 to TRBJ2-7; 12 nucleotides match TRBD2. The CDR3 length is 17 residues. V was clipped by 0 bases and J by 7 bases; unmatched bases: 10. Looked up from germline, CDR1 is MGHRA and CDR2 is YSYEKL. The CDR3 DNA reads TGCGCCAGCAGCCAAGATTGGCTAGCGGGAGGGTCGGGGGAGCAGTACTTC. Protein: CASSQDWLAGGSGEQYF.

V gene TRBV12-5 combines with J gene TRBJ1-2, with TRBD1 matching 8 bases. V was clipped by 4 bases and J by 7 bases; unmatched bases: 8. The CDR3 runs to 14 residues. The germline gives CDR1 LGHNT, CDR2 FRNRAP. In DNA form, the CDR3 reads TGTGCTAGTGGTTCTAAGACAGGGGCGGTTGGCTACACCTTC. Translating it yields CASGSKTGAVGYTF.

Turning to this clone: Germline is not matched at one junction end, which may reflect a read error. V usage is TRBV7-3 and J usage is TRBJ2-1; 7 nucleotides align to TRBD1. Per germline, CDR1 SGHTA and CDR2 FQGTGA. The CDR3 consists of 16 residues. This CDR3 is CASSLTGTDFYNEQFF. The DNA for the CDR3 is TGTGCCAGCAGCCTAACCGGGACAGACTTCTACAATGAGCAGTTCTTC. Filled out from reference TRBV7-3 and TRBJ2-1, the complete variable domain reads GAGVSQTPSNKVTEKGKYVELRCDPISGHTALYWYRQSLGQGPEFLIYFQGTGAADDSGLPNDRFFAVRPEGSVSTLKIQRTERGDSAVYLCASSLTGTDFYNEQFFGPGTRLTVL.

In DNA form, the CDR3 reads TGTGCCAGCATCCTCCGGGCCGGGGGCAATCAGCCCCAGCATTTT. Translated, it gives CASILRAGGNQPQHF. This chain connects TRBV28 to TRBJ1-5; D call uncertain. The CDR3 is made up of 15 amino acids. The V end lost 7 bases, the J end lost 2 bases, and 15 bases lay between the germline ends. Germline V gene sequence: CDR1 MDHEN, CDR2 SYDVKM.

The chain carries TRBV4-1 and TRBJ1-5; D is ambiguous. The germline V gene encodes CDR1 MGHRA and CDR2 YSYEKL. The V end lost 4 bases, the J end lost 8 bases, and 12 bases lay between the germline ends. The CDR3 length is 13 residues. The CDR3 bases are TGCGCCAGCAGCCCGGTCCATCTGGAGCCCCAGCATTTT. Its translation is CASSPVHLEPQHF.

The genes are TRBV30 and TRBJ2-6, with 7 bases identical to TRBD2. CDR3 size: 16 residues. V was clipped by 4 bases and J by 1 base; unmatched bases: 7. The germline CDR1 and CDR2 sequences are GTSNPN and SVGIG (reference sequence). CDR3 region: CAWTPLGGSGANVLTF. CDR3 bases: TGTGCCTGGACCCCACTCGGGGGGTCTGGGGCCAACGTCCTGACTTTC.

The chain employs TRBV5-4 and TRBJ2-3; 12 bases line up with TRBD2. The CDR3 runs to 16 residues. Germline loops: CDR1 SGHNT, CDR2 YYREEE (reference sequence). V lost 1 base, J lost 7 bases, and 7 bases stayed unmatched. In DNA form, the CDR3 reads TGTGCCAGCAGCTTGCCGGGACTAGCGGGCCCTAATACGCAGTATTTT. It codes for CASSLPGLAGPNTQYF.

V usage is TRBV4-1 and J usage is TRBJ2-1, with 11 bases that match TRBD2. CDR3 length: 16 amino acids. The V and J ends lost 3 bases and 6 bases, in that order; junction bases with no gene match: 7. Germline V lookup: CDR1 MGHRA, CDR2 YSYEKL. The CDR3 sequence is CASSHQLAGVSNEQFF. The CDR3 nucleotides read TGCGCCAGCAGCCACCAACTAGCGGGAGTATCCAATGAGCAGTTCTTC.

The chain combines TRBV5-1 with TRBJ1-6; tentatively, D is TRBD1 (5 bases). Germline V gene sequence: CDR1 SGHRS, CDR2 YFSETQ. Trimming shortened V by 2 bases and J by 4 bases, and 13 bases separated the two germline ends. The CDR3 covers 16 residues. CDR3 sequence reads: CASSFRELQYNSPLHF. Here the CDR3 DNA reads TGCGCCAGCAGCTTCAGGGAATTACAGTATAATTCACCCCTCCACTTT.

This sequence joins TRBV6-1 and TRBJ1-2; maybe TRBD1 (5 bases). The V end lost 7 bases, the J end lost 0 bases, and 15 bases lay between the germline ends. The CDR3 length is 15 residues. Germline CDR1 is MNHNS and CDR2 is SASEGT. As DNA, the CDR3 is TGTGCCAGCACTCCTGACAGACGAACTAACTATGGCTACACCTTC. It translates to CASTPDRRTNYGYTF.

The rearrangement uses TRBV5-1 and TRBJ2-1, with TRBD2 as a possible D gene (6 bases). V lost 4 bases to trimming and J lost 8 bases, with 19 bases between them. This CDR3 contains 15 residues. Germline CDR1 is SGHRS and CDR2 is YFSETQ. CDR3 protein: CASSGPGVGYDEQFF. CDR3 nucleotide sequence: TGCGCCAGCAGCGGGCCGGGAGTGGGGTATGATGAGCAGTTCTTC.

The CDR3 reads CASGPRTGVNYGYTF. CDR3 bases: TGTGCTAGTGGTCCACGGACAGGGGTTAACTATGGCTACACCTTC. This chain uses TRBV12-5 with TRBJ1-2; 9 bases line up with TRBD1. The CDR3 length is 15 residues. CDR1 is LGHNT and CDR2 is FRNRAP in the germline V gene. Losses at the gene ends were 5 bases for V and 1 base for J; bases not matched to a gene: 5.

J is TRBJ2-7 and V is TRBV9; 10 nucleotides match TRBD1. CDR1 and CDR2 (germline): SGDLS, YYNGEE. J lost 6 bases, V lost 3 bases, and 6 bases had no gene match. The CDR3 runs to 14 residues. The CDR3 loop is CASSAGTGAVEQYF. Here the CDR3 DNA reads TGTGCCAGCAGCGCCGGGACAGGGGCTGTCGAGCAGTACTTC.

The V and J genes are TRBV9 and TRBJ2-5, with 9 positions matching TRBD2. CDR1 and CDR2 from the germline V gene are SGDLS and YYNGEE. This CDR3 is 17 amino acids long. The V segment lost 3 bases and the J segment 4 bases; nucleotides outside the gene matches: 13. The CDR3 coding sequence is TGTGCCAGCAGCGCTTTTGGGAGCGGGAGGCCTGGAGAGACCCAGTACTTC. Translating gives CASSAFGSGRPGETQYF. Variable domain in full (rest from reference TRBV9 and TRBJ2-5): DSGVTQTPKHLITATGQRVTLRCSPRSGDLSVYWYQQSLDQGLQFLIQYYNGEERAKGNILERFSAQQFPDLHSELNLSSLELGDSALYFCASSAFGSGRPGETQYFGPGTRLLVL.

This chain links TRBV7-2 with TRBJ2-2, with TRBD2 matching 11 bases. The CDR3 runs to 18 residues. Germline loops: CDR1 SGHTA, CDR2 FQGNSA. V lost 4 bases and J lost 6; bases outside the gene matches: 13. The CDR3, as DNA: TGTGCCAGCAGCTCCCTCCCAATTACTAGCGGGAGAGCCGGGGAGCTGTTTTTT. Translation gives CASSSLPITSGRAGELFF.

The chain couples TRBV10-3 to TRBJ2-1, with TRBD2 identical over 7 bases. The germline V gene has CDR1 ENHRY and CDR2 SYGVKD. This CDR3 comprises 15 residues. V dropped 8 bases and J dropped 4; count of bases not matched to a gene: 11. The CDR3, as DNA: TGTGCCATCCCAATAGGGCGGGAGCATTACAATGAGCAGTTCTTC. Translating gives CAIPIGREHYNEQFF.

The rearrangement joins TRBV5-6 to TRBJ2-3, with 10 bases that match TRBD2. The CDR3 covers 17 residues. The V gene's germline CDR1 is SGHDT and CDR2 YYEEEE. With 3 bases clipped from V and 1 base from J, the junction kept 8 bases outside the gene matches. The DNA for the CDR3 is TGTGCCAGCAGCTGGGGGCCCGGGACTAGCGGCACAGATACGCAGTATTTT. Translation: CASSWGPGTSGTDTQYF.